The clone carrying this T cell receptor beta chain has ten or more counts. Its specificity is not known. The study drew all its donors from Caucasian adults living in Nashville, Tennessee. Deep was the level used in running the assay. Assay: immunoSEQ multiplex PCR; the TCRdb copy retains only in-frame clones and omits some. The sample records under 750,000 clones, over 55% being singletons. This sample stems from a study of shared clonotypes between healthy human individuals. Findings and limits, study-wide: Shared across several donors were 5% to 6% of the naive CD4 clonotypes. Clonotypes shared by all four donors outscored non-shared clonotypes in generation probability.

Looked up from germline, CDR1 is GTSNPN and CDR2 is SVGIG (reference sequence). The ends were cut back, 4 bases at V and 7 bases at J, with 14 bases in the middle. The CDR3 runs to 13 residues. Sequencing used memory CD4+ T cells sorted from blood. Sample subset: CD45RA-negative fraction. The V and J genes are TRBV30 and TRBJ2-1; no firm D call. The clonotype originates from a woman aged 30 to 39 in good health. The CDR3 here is CAWKSLRANEQFF. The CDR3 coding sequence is TGTGCCTGGAAATCGCTAAGAGCGAATGAGCAGTTCTTC.